This T cell receptor beta chain emerged from a study of Graves' ophthalmopathy and Graves' hyperthyroidism. In the study overall: No progression to ophthalmopathy over 18 months defined stable hyperthyroidism. Study results and limitations: Ophthalmopathy progression predictions by the model showed roughly 77% specificity and 70.59% sensitivity. Blood also held most thyroid clonotypes expanded above 0.001 frequency.

The sequenced template was RNA, covering the TCR beta CDR3 region. HTBI primers were used in a first-round RT-PCR, which preceded a second-round multiplex PCR. Each CDR3 protein is one row after TCRdb ran MiXCR on the multiplex PCR reads. The sample lists around 520,000 distinct CDR3 sequences, about 40% occurring once. Notes on this clonotype: What it recognizes is unknown.

This CDR3 has 14 amino acids. V lost 5 bases to trimming and J lost 7 bases; unmatched junction nucleotides: 13. Germline lookup yields CDR1 DFQATT and CDR2 SNEGSKA (reference sequence). The rearrangement links TRBV20-1 to TRBJ2-7; the match to TRBD2 covers 8 bases. Specimen: peripheral blood or thyroid tissue (not recorded which). The source is an adult man with Graves' hyperthyroidism. CDR3 amino acids: CSAVAGGSYNEQYF. The CDR3 nucleotides are TGCAGTGCTGTTGCGGGAGGCTCCTACAATGAGCAGTACTTC.